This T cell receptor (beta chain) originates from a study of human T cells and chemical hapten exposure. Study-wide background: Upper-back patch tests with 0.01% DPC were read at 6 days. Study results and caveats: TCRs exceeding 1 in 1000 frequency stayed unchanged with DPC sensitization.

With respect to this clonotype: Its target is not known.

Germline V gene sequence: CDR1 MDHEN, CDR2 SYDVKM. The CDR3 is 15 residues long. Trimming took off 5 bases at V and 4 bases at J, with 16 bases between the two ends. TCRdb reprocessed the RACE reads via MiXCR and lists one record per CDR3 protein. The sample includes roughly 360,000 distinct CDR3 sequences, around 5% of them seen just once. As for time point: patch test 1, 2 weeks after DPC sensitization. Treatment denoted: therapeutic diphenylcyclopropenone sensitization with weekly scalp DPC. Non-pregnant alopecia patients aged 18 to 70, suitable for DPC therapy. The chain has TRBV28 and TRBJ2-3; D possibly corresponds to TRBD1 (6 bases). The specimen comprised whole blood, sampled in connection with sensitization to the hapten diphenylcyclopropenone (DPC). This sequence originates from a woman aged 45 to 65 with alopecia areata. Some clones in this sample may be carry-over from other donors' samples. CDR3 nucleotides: TGTGCCAGCAGTCTAAGGACAGCCTTGGCAGATACGCAGTATTTT. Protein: CASSLRTALADTQYF.